This T cell receptor beta chain emerged from a study of beta chain features in type 1 diabetes (dated by TCRdb to between 2018 and 2020). About the study as a whole: Mean age, gender distribution, total cell number and subset yield did not differ between patients and healthy donors. A total of 107,917,701 sorted cells were examined across all samples, and a strong correlation was observed between cell number per subset and RNA yield. In the study, TCRB repertoires of sorted circulating CD4+ T cell subsets from recently diagnosed type 1 diabetes patients were compared with those of matched healthy donors. Regulatory and stem cell-like memory subsets were obtained from only 8 patients and roughly 8 healthy donors, while naive and central memory subsets were obtained from all 30 or so donors. General study outcomes and caveats: At VDJ recombination sites, patients with type 1 diabetes made fewer insertions and deleted more nucleotides, a pattern implying thymic rearrangement abnormalities. Shorter templates might have been favored by PCR, but patient and control samples were amplified and corrected together, so both groups would have been affected equally by any skew. Because small numbers of individuals were included in the HLA sub-analyses, any influence of HLA type on TCRB rearrangement was left unresolved. The naive, central memory and regulatory TCRB repertoires appeared to resemble one another more closely among patients than among healthy donors. Sequencing cDNA rather than genomic DNA could over-represent highly expressing activated cells, although activation and CD3 levels did not differ between groups. A moderate but significant shortening of TCRB CDR3 length was observed in type 1 diabetes patients in all four CD4+ subsets.

From each donor, a single peripheral blood sample of approximately 0.11 L on average was drawn into heparinised tubes. Naive, central memory, regulatory and stem cell-like memory CD4+ T cells were sorted on a BD FACSAria II using a panel including CD45RO, CCR7, CD25, CD127, CD95 and CD27. Every sorted population had a purity above 98%. PBMCs were separated immediately by Lymphoprep density gradient centrifugation and were stained directly, without being cultured. So that batch effects would be minimized, each experiment stained and sorted samples in pairs, pairing one healthy donor with one patient. All of the isolated RNA was reverse transcribed with the High Capacity cDNA Reverse Transcription Kit, so expressed TCRB transcripts were sequenced. Deep immunoSEQ sequencing was applied to naive, central memory and regulatory T cell samples, giving an average of around 4 million total reads per sample. Sorted cells were lysed in RLT buffer, and RNA was extracted using DNase-treated RNeasy Micro or Mini kits according to cell number. To prevent cross-contamination, each cell subset was processed individually, whereas patient and healthy donor samples were processed jointly. TCRB sequences were amplified from cDNA with the immunoSEQ multiplex PCR, producing 87-bp fragments spanning the CDR3 region. The amplicons were sequenced using the Illumina HiSeq platform. The original pipeline was this. Synthetic template baselines were used to correct PCR bias computationally, reads within Hamming distance 2 were collapsed together, and singletons that could not be merged were discarded. Reads were aligned to IMGT to assign V, D and J genes, CDR3 length, and insertions or deletions at six rearrangement sites. Within each subset, clonotype counts were normalized to the number of sorted cells before true diversity and Gini coefficients were calculated with the tcR R package. The overlap coefficient, calculated on TCRB nucleotide sequences, was used to quantify repertoire sharing. As a proxy for the pre-selection repertoire, out-of-frame TCRB sequences from naive cells were analyzed. TCRdb provides this immuneACCESS table in a form limited to in-frame rearrangements. Some clones are lacking; in checked studies, under half of them reflect an unresolved V gene, and why the rest are absent is not known. V and J calls and clone size are as listed in that table; D and trimming were resolved from the DNA. A total of roughly 730,000 clones appear in this sample, around 15% of them only once. The ten largest clones add up to approximately 0.021% of the sample.

There are a few counts of this clone. Its antigen target is currently unknown. Base quality data are lacking; no much larger clone is found one base away. The CDR3 spans 15 residues, from the cysteine through the phenylalanine. The only DNA kept is the CDR3, 45 bases in frame from the first base. Taken from the germline V gene, the CDR1 and CDR2 loops are MNHEY and SVGAGI. V is reduced by 2 bases and J by 0 bases, leaving a spacing of 8 bases between them. The sequencing sample was made of naive CD4+ T cells from blood. The intended sense of this specimen's cell subset or site label: true naive CD4+ T cells. Recombination connected TRBV6-5 to TRBJ1-3; no D segment can be confidently identified. The origin of this receptor is a man aged 18-30 years with type 1 diabetes. The DNA sequence is as follows: TGTGCCAGCAGTTACAGCGGCGCCTCTGGAAACACCATATATTTT. Its amino acids are CASSYSGASGNTIYF.